The 9 T cell receptor beta chains listed next were all sequenced from one sample in a study of shared clonotypes between healthy human individuals. Profiled with immunoSEQ multiplex PCR; TCRdb holds only in-frame clones, not every one. The sample lists about 1 million clones; around 74% were seen once. Sequencing was carried out using memory CD4+ T cells sorted from blood. Subset indicated: CD45RA-negative fraction. Receptor source: a man aged 18 to 35 in good health.

V usage is TRBV11-2 and J usage is TRBJ2-2; the D gene could be TRBD1 or TRBD2 (5 bases each). The CDR3 consists of 14 residues. The V and J ends lost 2 bases and 7 bases respectively, with 11 bases between them. CDR1 is SGHAT and CDR2 is FQNNGV in the germline V gene. The CDR3 loop reads CASSLLRGVGELFF. The CDR3 DNA reads TGTGCCAGCAGCTTATTGAGGGGAGTCGGGGAGCTGTTTTTT.

Worth noting for this clone: The same CDR3 arises from other DNA sequences in this sample as well. The chain combines TRBV5-1 with TRBJ2-7; D remains ambiguous. Trimming removed 0 bases at V and 5 bases at J, with 6 bases between. Looked up from germline, CDR1 is SGHRS and CDR2 is YFSETQ. The CDR3 length is 12 residues. CDR3 nucleotides: TGCGCCAGCAGCTTGGTAGGTGACGAGCAGTACTTC. This encodes CASSLVGDEQYF. The whole variable domain, filled in from reference TRBV5-1 and TRBJ2-7, reads KAGVTQTPRYLIKTRGQQVTLSCSPISGHRSVSWYQQTPGQGLQFLFEYFSETQRNKGNFPGRFSGRQFSNSRSEMNVSTLELGDSALYLCASSLVGDEQYFGPGTRLTVT.

The rearrangement joins TRBV30 to TRBJ2-3; TRBD2 aligns across 15 bases. V was pared by 3 bases and J by 6 bases, with 7 bases of the junction left unmatched. The CDR3 has 16 residues. Germline V gene sequence: CDR1 GTSNPN, CDR2 SVGIG (reference sequence). CDR3 sequence reads: CAWSPGLAGGGDTQYF. CDR3 sequence (DNA): TGTGCCTGGAGCCCCGGACTAGCGGGGGGGGGCGATACGCAGTATTTT. Looking up the rest from reference TRBV30 and TRBJ2-3 gives the full variable domain: SQTIHQWPATLVQPVGSPLSLECTVEGTSNPNLYWYRQAAGRGLQLLFYSVGIGQISSEVPQNLSASRPQDRQFILSSKKLLLSDSGFYLCAWSPGLAGGGDTQYFGPGTRLTVL.

The chain couples TRBV2 to TRBJ1-5; D gene uncertain. Germline V gene data show CDR1 as SNHLY and CDR2 as FYNNEI. The CDR3 runs to 13 residues. V was cut by 7 bases and J by 0 bases, with 7 bases left in between. Written as DNA, the CDR3 is TGTGCCAGCAAGGAACTTAGCAATCAGCCCCAGCATTTT. The encoded protein is CASKELSNQPQHF.

This chain uses TRBV2 with TRBJ2-4; 7 nucleotides align to TRBD2. After removal of 7 bases from V and 6 bases from J, the junction contained 9 bases not matched to a gene. The CDR3 has 14 residues. Germline CDR1 and CDR2: SNHLY and FYNNEI. CDR3 loop: CASIGGLVGNIQYF. The CDR3 region has the DNA TGTGCCAGCATTGGCGGACTAGTGGGAAACATTCAGTACTTC.

This clone was seen only a few times. The sample holds other DNA sequences that translate to the same CDR3. The rearrangement uses TRBV18 and TRBJ1-5, with D tentatively TRBD1 (6 bases). The CDR3 extends over 13 amino acids. The V gene's germline CDR1 is KGHSH and CDR2 LQKENI. V gave up 2 bases and J gave up 5 bases, with 7 bases separating them. The CDR3 protein is CASSPGGDQPQHF. The CDR3 DNA reads TGTGCCAGCTCACCAGGGGGCGATCAGCCCCAGCATTTT.

Remarks on this clone: The identical CDR3 is also encoded by other nucleotide sequences in the sample. The chain couples TRBV10-3 to TRBJ2-5; no reliable D call. This CDR3 has 13 amino acids. V was pared by 3 bases and J by 2 bases, with 7 bases between. The germline V gene encodes CDR1 ENHRY and CDR2 SYGVKD. The CDR3: CAISDGRQETQYF. CDR3 DNA: TGTGCCATCAGTGATGGCCGGCAAGAGACCCAGTACTTC.

This clone occurred a few times. This sequence joins TRBV10-2 and TRBJ2-1, with 11 bases that match TRBD2. The CDR3 has 16 residues. The V gene's germline CDR1 is WSHSY and CDR2 SAAADI. Trimming cost V 6 bases and J 6 bases; bases outside gene matches: 10. The CDR3 region has the DNA TGCGCCAGCAGCGCACCAGATAGCGGGAGGGCCAATGAGCAGTTCTTC. This codes for CASSAPDSGRANEQFF.

J is TRBJ2-1 and V is TRBV7-2; tentatively, D is TRBD2 (7 bases). The V gene lost 4 bases and the J gene lost 7 bases, with 23 bases spanning the gap. Germline CDR1 reads SGHTA; CDR2 reads FQGNSA. The CDR3 totals 17 residues. The CDR3 here is CASSYRLGAGDRNEQFF. The CDR3 region has the DNA TGTGCCAGCAGCTACCGCTTGGGGGCGGGAGATAGAAATGAGCAGTTCTTC.